This paragraph reports one T cell receptor beta chain. The table came from immunoSEQ multiplex PCR; TCRdb's copy has only in-frame clones and leaves some out. This table holds under 85,000 clones, 75% to 95% found once. This specimen belongs to a study of technical replicates of blood from a few donors. This clonotype was sampled from a human donor in good health. Some clones in this sample may be carry-over from other donors' samples. Sequencing was done on a sample of T cells isolated from PBMCs.

In DNA form, the CDR3 reads TGTGCCAGCAGACAGGGGGCAATGGACACTGAAGCTTTCTTT. Amino acids: CASRQGAMDTEAFF. The genes are TRBV5-4 and TRBJ1-1, with 9 bases identical to TRBD1. The junction had 5 bases not matched to a gene; V was cut back by 5 bases and J by 3 bases. CDR3 length: 14 residues. Germline V gene data show CDR1 as SGHNT and CDR2 as YYREEE (reference sequence). The whole variable domain, filled in from reference TRBV5-4 and TRBJ1-1, reads ETGVTQSPTHLIKTRGQQVTLRCSSQSGHNTVSWYQQALGQGPQFIFQYYREEENGRGNFPPRFSGLQFPNYSSELNVNALELDDSALYLCASRQGAMDTEAFFGQGTRLTVV.